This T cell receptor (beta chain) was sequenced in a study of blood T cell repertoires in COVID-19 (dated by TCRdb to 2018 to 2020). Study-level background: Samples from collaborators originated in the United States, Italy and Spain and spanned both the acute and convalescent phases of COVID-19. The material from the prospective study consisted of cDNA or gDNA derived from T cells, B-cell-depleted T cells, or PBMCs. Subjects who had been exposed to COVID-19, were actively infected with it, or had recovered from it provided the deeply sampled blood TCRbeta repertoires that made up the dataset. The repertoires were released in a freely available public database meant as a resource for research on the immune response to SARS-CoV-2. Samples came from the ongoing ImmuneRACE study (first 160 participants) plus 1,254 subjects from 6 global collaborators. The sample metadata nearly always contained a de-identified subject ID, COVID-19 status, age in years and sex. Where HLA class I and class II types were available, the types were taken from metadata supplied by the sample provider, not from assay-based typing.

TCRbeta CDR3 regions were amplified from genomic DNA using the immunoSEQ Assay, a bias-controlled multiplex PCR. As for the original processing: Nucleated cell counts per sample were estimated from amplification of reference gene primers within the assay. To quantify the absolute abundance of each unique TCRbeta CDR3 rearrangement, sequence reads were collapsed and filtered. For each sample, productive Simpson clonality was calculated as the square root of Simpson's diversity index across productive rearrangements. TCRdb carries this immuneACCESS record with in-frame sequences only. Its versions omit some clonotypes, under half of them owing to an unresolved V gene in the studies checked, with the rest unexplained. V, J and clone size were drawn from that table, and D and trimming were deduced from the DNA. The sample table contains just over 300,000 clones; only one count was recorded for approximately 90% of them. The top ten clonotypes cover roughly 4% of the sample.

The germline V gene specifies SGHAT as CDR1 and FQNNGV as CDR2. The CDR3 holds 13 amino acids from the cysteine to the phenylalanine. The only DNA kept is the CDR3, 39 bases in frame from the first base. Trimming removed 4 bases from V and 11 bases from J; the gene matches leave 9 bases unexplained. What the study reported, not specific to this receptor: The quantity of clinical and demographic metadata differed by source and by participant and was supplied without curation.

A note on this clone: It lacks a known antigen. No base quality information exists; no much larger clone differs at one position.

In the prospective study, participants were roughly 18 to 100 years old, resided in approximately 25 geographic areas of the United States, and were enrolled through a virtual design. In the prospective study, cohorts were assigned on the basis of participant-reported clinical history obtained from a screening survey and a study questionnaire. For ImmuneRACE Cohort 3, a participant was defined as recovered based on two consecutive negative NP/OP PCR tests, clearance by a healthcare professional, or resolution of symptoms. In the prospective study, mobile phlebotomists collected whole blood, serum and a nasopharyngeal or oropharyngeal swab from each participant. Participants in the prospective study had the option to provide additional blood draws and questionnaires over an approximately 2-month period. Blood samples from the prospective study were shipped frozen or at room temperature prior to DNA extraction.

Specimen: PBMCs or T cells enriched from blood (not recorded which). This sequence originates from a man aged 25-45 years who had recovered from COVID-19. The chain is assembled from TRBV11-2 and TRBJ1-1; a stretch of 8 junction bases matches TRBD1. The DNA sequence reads TGTGCCAGCAGCTCGACAGGGGAGGCGGTTGCTTTCTTT. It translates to CASSSTGEAVAFF.